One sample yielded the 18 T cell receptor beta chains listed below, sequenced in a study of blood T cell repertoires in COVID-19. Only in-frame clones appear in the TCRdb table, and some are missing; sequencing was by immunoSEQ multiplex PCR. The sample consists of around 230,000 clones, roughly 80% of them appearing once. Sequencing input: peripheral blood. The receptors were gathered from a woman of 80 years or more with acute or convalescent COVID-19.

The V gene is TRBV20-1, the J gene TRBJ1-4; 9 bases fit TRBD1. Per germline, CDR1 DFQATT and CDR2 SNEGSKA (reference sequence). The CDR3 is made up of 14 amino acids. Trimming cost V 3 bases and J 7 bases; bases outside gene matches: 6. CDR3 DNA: TGCAGTGCTAGTGGGGACAGGGAGAGTGAAAAACTGTTTTTT. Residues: CSASGDRESEKLFF.

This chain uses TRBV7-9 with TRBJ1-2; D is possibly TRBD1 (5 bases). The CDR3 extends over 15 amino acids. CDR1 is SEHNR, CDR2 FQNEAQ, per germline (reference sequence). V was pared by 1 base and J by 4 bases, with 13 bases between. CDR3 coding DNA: TGTGCCAGCAGCTTAGGGGAGGGACGAGGCTATGGCTACACCTTC. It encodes CASSLGEGRGYGYTF.

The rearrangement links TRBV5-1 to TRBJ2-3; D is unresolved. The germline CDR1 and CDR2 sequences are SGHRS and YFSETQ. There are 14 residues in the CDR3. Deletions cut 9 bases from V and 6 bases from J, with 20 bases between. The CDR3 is CATASGPPTDTQYF. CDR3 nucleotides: TGCGCCACCGCCTCAGGCCCCCCAACGGATACGCAGTATTTT.

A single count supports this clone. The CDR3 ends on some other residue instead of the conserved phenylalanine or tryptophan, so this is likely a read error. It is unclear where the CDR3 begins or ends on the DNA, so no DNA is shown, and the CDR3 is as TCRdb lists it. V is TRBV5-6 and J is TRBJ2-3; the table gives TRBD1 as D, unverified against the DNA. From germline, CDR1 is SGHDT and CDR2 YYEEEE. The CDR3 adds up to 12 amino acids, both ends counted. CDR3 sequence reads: CASSLGQGQPKV.

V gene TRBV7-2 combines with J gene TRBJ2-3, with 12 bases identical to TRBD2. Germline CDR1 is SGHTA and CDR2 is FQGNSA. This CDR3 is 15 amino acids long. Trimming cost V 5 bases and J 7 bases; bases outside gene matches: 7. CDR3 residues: CASSPPSGGANTQYF. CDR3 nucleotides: TGTGCCAGCAGCCCCCCTAGCGGGGGGGCGAATACGCAGTATTTT.

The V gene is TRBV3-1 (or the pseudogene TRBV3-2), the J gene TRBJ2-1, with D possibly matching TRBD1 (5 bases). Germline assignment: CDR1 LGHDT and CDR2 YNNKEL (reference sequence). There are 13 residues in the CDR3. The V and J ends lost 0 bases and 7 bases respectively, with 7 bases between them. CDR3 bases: TGTGCCAGCAGCCAAGATAAGGGGAATGAGCAGTTCTTC. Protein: CASSQDKGNEQFF.

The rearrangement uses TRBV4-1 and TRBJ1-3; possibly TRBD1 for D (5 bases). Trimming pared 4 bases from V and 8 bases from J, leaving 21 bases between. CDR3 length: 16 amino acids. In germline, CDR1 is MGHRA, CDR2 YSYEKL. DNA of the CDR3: TGCGCCAGCAGCCCTAGCCAGAGGAGGGGAGATCACACCATATATTTT. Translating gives CASSPSQRRGDHTIYF.

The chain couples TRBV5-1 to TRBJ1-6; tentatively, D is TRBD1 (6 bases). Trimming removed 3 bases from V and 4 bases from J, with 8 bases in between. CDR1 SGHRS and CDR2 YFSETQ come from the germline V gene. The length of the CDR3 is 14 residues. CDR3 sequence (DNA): TGCGCCAGCAGCTACGGACAGTATAATTCACCCCTCCACTTT. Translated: CASSYGQYNSPLHF.

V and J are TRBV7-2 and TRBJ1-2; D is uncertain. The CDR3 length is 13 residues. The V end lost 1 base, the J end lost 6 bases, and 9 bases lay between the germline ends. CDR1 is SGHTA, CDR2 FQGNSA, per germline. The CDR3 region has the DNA TGTGCCAGCAGCTTAGACGGTCCAAATGGCTACACCTTC. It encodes CASSLDGPNGYTF.

The CDR3, as DNA: TGTGCCAGCAGCTTAGCTCAGGGAGGACAGCCCCAGCATTTT. Translating gives CASSLAQGGQPQHF. The chain uses TRBV7-8 and TRBJ1-5; possible D gene TRBD1, 5 bases. Looked up from germline, CDR1 is SGHVS and CDR2 is FQNEAQ. V lost 0 bases to trimming and J lost 7 bases, with 10 bases between them. This CDR3 contains 14 residues.

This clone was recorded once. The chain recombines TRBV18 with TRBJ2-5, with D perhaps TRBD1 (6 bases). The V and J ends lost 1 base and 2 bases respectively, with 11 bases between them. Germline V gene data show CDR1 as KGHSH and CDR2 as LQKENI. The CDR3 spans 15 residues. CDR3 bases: TGTGCCAGCTCACCACTGGGGACAAGTCAAGAGACCCAGTACTTC. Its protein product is CASSPLGTSQETQYF. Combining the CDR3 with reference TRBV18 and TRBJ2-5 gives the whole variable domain NAGVMQNPRHLVRRRGQEARLRCSPMKGHSHVYWYRQLPEEGLKFMVYLQKENIIDESGMPKERFSAEFPKEGPSILRIQQVVRGDSAAYFCASSPLGTSQETQYFGPGTRLLVL.

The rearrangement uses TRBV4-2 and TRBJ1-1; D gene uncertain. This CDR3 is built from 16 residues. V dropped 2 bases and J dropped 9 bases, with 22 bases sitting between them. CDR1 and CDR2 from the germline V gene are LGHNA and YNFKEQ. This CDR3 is CASSQFGRTGGNKAFF. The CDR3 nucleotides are TGTGCCAGCAGCCAATTCGGCCGAACCGGAGGGAACAAAGCTTTCTTT.

CDR3 DNA sequence: TGTGCCAGCAGCTTAGATGGGGCAGGGCCTTGGCCCCAGCATTTT. Protein: CASSLDGAGPWPQHF. This chain connects TRBV7-2 to TRBJ1-5; perhaps TRBD1 as D (5 bases). V lost 1 base and J lost 9, with 16 bases in between. The CDR3 contains 15 residues. The germline V gene encodes CDR1 SGHTA and CDR2 FQGNSA.

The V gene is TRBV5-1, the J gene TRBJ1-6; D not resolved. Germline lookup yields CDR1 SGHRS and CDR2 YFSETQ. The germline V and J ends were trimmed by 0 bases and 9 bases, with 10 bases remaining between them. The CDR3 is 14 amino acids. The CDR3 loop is CASSLAIIGSPLHF. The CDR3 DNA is TGCGCCAGCAGCTTGGCCATAATCGGTTCACCCCTCCACTTT.

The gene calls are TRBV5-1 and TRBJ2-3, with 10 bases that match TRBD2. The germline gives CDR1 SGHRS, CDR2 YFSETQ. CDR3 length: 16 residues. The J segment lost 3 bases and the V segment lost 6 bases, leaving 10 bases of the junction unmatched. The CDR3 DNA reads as TGCGCCAGCACCAGAGACCCTAGCGGGGGAACAGATACGCAGTATTTT. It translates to CASTRDPSGGTDTQYF.

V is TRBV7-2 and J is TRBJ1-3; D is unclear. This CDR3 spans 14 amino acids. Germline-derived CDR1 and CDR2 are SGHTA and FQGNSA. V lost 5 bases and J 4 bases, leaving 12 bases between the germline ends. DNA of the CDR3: TGTGCCAGCAGCCAAGGAGGGTACGGAAACACCATATATTTT. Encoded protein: CASSQGGYGNTIYF.

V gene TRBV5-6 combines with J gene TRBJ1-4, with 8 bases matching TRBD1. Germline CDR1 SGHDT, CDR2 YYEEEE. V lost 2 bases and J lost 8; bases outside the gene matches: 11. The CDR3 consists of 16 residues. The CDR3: CASSFGPGQGTEKLFF. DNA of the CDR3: TGTGCCAGCAGCTTTGGGCCCGGACAGGGCACGGAAAAACTGTTTTTT.

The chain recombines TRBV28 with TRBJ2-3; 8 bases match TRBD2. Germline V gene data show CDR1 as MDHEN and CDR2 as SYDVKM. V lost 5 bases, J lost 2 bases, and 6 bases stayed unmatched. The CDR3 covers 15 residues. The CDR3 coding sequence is TGTGCCAGCAGTCCCCTAGCGGGCGTCACAGATACGCAGTATTTT. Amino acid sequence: CASSPLAGVTDTQYF.